The 20 T cell receptor beta chains below come from one sample, sequenced in a study of TIL therapy for anti-PD-1-resistant metastatic lung cancer. Sequencing used immunoSEQ v3. TCRdb keeps only in-frame clones here, not all; method: immunoSEQ multiplex PCR. The sample consists of tens of thousands of clones, roughly 85% of them appearing once. Time point defined: pre-treatment sample, taken before nivolumab and TIL therapy. The starting material was blood, obtained at baseline. The receptors were sampled from a man between 65 and 85 years old with non-small cell lung cancer.

The CDR3 spells CASSLRLDTQYF. DNA for the CDR3: TGTGCCAGCAGCCTTCGGCTGGATACGCAGTATTTT. This chain connects TRBV11-2 to TRBJ2-3; unclear D gene. CDR3 length: 12 residues. Germline V gene sequence: CDR1 SGHAT, CDR2 FQNNGV. The ends were cut back, 5 bases at V and 6 bases at J, with 9 bases in the middle.

The V and J genes are TRBV11-2 and TRBJ2-7, with TRBD2 identical over 11 bases. The germline V gene encodes CDR1 SGHAT and CDR2 FQNNGV. The V gene end was trimmed by 6 bases and the J gene end by 9 bases; junction bases not matched to a gene: 7. The CDR3 spans 13 residues. DNA of the CDR3: TGTGCCAGCAGTCCGGGACTAGCGGTAGGGCAGTACTTC. Translating it yields CASSPGLAVGQYF.

The rearrangement uses TRBV2 and TRBJ2-7, with 7 bases aligning to TRBD2. This CDR3 contains 14 residues. Trimming took 3 bases from V and 0 from J; bases not matched to a gene: 2. Germline loops: CDR1 SNHLY, CDR2 FYNNEI. CDR3 loop: CASSDLAVSYEQYF. CDR3 DNA sequence: TGTGCCAGCAGTGATCTAGCGGTCTCCTACGAGCAGTACTTC.

The gene calls are TRBV4-3 and TRBJ1-4, with 9 bases identical to TRBD1. Germline-derived CDR1 and CDR2 are LGHNA and YSLEER. V was clipped by 1 base and J by 4 bases; unmatched bases: 7. The CDR3 is made up of 17 amino acids. CDR3: CASSQVHSGQGNEKLFF. In nucleotides, the CDR3 is TGCGCCAGCAGCCAAGTTCATTCGGGACAGGGTAATGAAAAACTGTTTTTT.

The chain recombines TRBV16 with TRBJ2-3; possible D gene TRBD2, 6 bases. Deletions cut 1 base from V and 2 bases from J, with 13 bases between. The CDR3 spans 16 residues. The germline V gene has CDR1 KGHSY and CDR2 FQNENV. For the CDR3, the DNA is TGTGCCAGCAGCCAATTACGGGGCGGGACCACAGATACGCAGTATTTT. Its protein is CASSQLRGGTTDTQYF. The full variable domain, rest sourced from reference TRBV16 and TRBJ2-3, is GEEVAQTPKHLVRGEGQKAKLYCAPIKGHSYVFWYQQVLKNEFKFLISFQNENVFDETGMPKERFSAKCLPNSPCSLEIQATKLEDSAVYFCASSQLRGGTTDTQYFGPGTRLTVL.

J is TRBJ2-6 and V is TRBV7-2; D is uncertain. The V end was cut by 5 bases, the J end by 1 base, with 9 bases between. The germline gives CDR1 SGHTA, CDR2 FQGNSA. This CDR3 has 15 residues. The CDR3 sequence is CASSEGQSGANVLTF. The CDR3 nucleotides read TGTGCCAGCAGCGAAGGGCAGTCTGGGGCCAACGTCCTGACTTTC.

The V gene is TRBV7-9, the J gene TRBJ2-7, with D possibly matching TRBD2 (6 bases). The CDR3 loop spans 15 amino acids. The germline CDR1 and CDR2 sequences are SEHNR and FQNEAQ (reference sequence). V lost 1 base, J lost 0 bases, and 10 bases lay in between. CDR3 amino acids: CASSLGAGTSYEQYF. DNA for the CDR3: TGTGCCAGCAGCTTAGGCGCGGGAACCTCCTACGAGCAGTACTTC.

This clone was observed a single time. The genes are TRBV5-6 and TRBJ2-7; D tentatively reads TRBD1 or TRBD2 (5 bases each). The germline CDR1 and CDR2 sequences are SGHDT and YYEEEE. The CDR3 length is 15 residues. V was shortened by 3 bases and J by 0 bases, with 13 bases between the two germline ends. The CDR3 sequence is CASSSWGITSYEQYF. CDR3 DNA: TGTGCCAGCAGCTCGTGGGGGATAACCTCCTACGAGCAGTACTTC.

This clone was recorded once. The V and J genes are TRBV7-3 and TRBJ2-2; 9 bases agree with TRBD2. Germline CDR1 reads SGHTA; CDR2 reads FQGTGA. Trimming took 5 bases from V and 6 from J; bases not matched to a gene: 19. The CDR3 totals 19 residues. The CDR3 is CASSPLLNSGSVNSGELFF. In DNA, the CDR3 is TGTGCCAGCAGCCCACTTCTGAATAGCGGGAGTGTCAATTCCGGGGAGCTGTTTTTT.

This chain links TRBV5-1 with TRBJ2-5, with TRBD1 matching 11 bases. Germline CDR1 SGHRS, CDR2 YFSETQ. The CDR3 is 15 residues long. The junction had 2 bases not matched to a gene; V was cut back by 3 bases and J by 1 base. CDR3 nucleotides: TGCGCCAGCAGCTGGACAGGGGGCTTCCAAGAGACCCAGTACTTC. It yields the protein CASSWTGGFQETQYF.

J is TRBJ2-7 and V is TRBV10-3; TRBD2 agrees at 11 bases. In germline, CDR1 is ENHRY, CDR2 SYGVKD. CDR3 length equals 16 residues. Trimming took 2 bases from V and 1 from J; bases not matched to a gene: 4. CDR3 residues: CAISEQTSGGSYEQYF. The CDR3 coding sequence is TGTGCCATCAGTGAGCAAACTAGCGGGGGTTCCTACGAGCAGTACTTC.

V gene TRBV6-6 combines with J gene TRBJ1-1; TRBD1 aligns across 7 bases. This CDR3 has 15 amino acids. With V trimmed by 2 bases and J by 0 bases, 3 bases remained unmatched. CDR1 MNHNY and CDR2 SVGAGI come from the germline V gene (reference sequence). The CDR3 coding sequence is TGTGCCAGCAGTTACATGCAGGGGGTGAACACTGAAGCTTTCTTT. It codes for CASSYMQGVNTEAFF.

The chain joins TRBV18 to TRBJ2-7; 8 bases agree with TRBD1. V trimming: 3 bases; J trimming: 0 bases; junction bases outside the gene matches: 4. From germline, CDR1 is KGHSH and CDR2 LQKENI. The CDR3 has 15 residues. CDR3 bases: TGTGCCAGCTCACCGCAGGGGGCGAGCTCCTACGAGCAGTACTTC. Encoded protein: CASSPQGASSYEQYF.

This sequence joins TRBV29-1 and TRBJ2-7; a possible D gene is TRBD2 (6 bases). The CDR3 sequence is 11 residues long. Trimming took off 6 bases at V and 7 bases at J, with 13 bases between the two ends. In germline, CDR1 is SQVTM, CDR2 ANQGSEA. The CDR3 region has the DNA TGCAGCGTCCTGACTAGTTTTGAGCAGTACTTC. It translates to CSVLTSFEQYF.

This clone turned up a few times. The V gene is TRBV7-9, the J gene TRBJ2-1, with 8 bases identical to TRBD2. The germline CDR1 and CDR2 sequences are SEHNR and FQNEAQ (reference sequence). The CDR3 has 17 amino acids. Trimming cost V 2 bases and J 7 bases; bases outside gene matches: 13. The CDR3, as DNA: TGTGCCAGCAGCTTATTCGGGAGCGGGAGTGGTGGGAATGAGCAGTTCTTC. It codes for CASSLFGSGSGGNEQFF.

The CDR3 sequence is CASSGTGTSSFSTDTQYF. CDR3 coding DNA: TGTGCCAGCAGTGGCACCGGGACTAGCTCCTTTAGCACAGATACGCAGTATTTT. The V gene is TRBV6-1, the J gene TRBJ2-3; TRBD2 matches at 9 bases. V lost 4 bases, J lost 0 bases, and 11 bases stayed unmatched. Looked up from germline, CDR1 is MNHNS and CDR2 is SASEGT. The CDR3 length is 18 residues.

This clone was counted a few times. The gene calls are TRBV28 and TRBJ2-7; D is uncertain. V gave up 6 bases and J gave up 3 bases, with 9 bases separating them. This CDR3 comprises 12 residues. CDR1 MDHEN and CDR2 SYDVKM come from the germline V gene. The CDR3 is CASSQDGYEQYF. CDR3 DNA sequence: TGTGCCAGCAGCCAGGACGGCTACGAGCAGTACTTC.

This clone came up many times. Other DNA sequences of this sample code for an identical CDR3. This chain links TRBV7-9 with TRBJ2-7, with D perhaps matching TRBD1 (5 bases). Per germline, CDR1 SEHNR and CDR2 FQNEAQ (reference sequence). The V gene lost 6 bases and the J gene lost 1 base, with 10 bases spanning the gap. The CDR3 has 13 amino acids. The CDR3 spells CASSSQVSYEQYF. The DNA of the CDR3 is TGTGCCAGCAGTTCACAGGTTTCCTACGAGCAGTACTTC. Variable domain in full (rest from reference TRBV7-9 and TRBJ2-7): DTGVSQNPRHKITKRGQNVTFRCDPISEHNRLYWYRQTLGQGPEFLTYFQNEAQLEKSRLLSDRFSAERPKGSFSTLEIQRTEQGDSAMYLCASSSQVSYEQYFGPGTRLTVT.

In its sample, this clone was seen a few times. This sequence joins TRBV28 and TRBJ1-1; no clear D gene. The V end was cut by 4 bases, the J end by 2 bases, with 2 bases between. The germline V gene encodes CDR1 MDHEN and CDR2 SYDVKM. CDR3 length equals 11 residues. CDR3 nucleotide sequence: TGTGCCAGCAGTTCCAACACTGAAGCTTTCTTT. Translated, it gives CASSSNTEAFF.

This clone was counted a single time. CDR3 loop: CASSLGRGGTDTQYF. DNA of the CDR3: TGTGCCAGCAGCTTAGGGCGGGGTGGCACAGATACGCAGTATTTT. The chain links TRBV7-2 to TRBJ2-3, with D possibly matching TRBD2 (6 bases). Trimming stripped 1 base from V and 1 base from J, with 9 bases between. CDR3 size: 15 residues. Germline V gene lookup returns CDR1 SGHTA and CDR2 FQGNSA.